This T cell receptor beta chain was identified in a study of T cells after yellow fever vaccination (dated by TCRdb to about 2019). Regarding the research as a whole: Staining for CD3, CD45RA, CCR7 and CD95 was used to sort memory subsets (EM, EMRA, CM and Tscm) on a BD FACS Aria III. The SMART-Seq v4 Ultra Low Input RNA kit was used to prepare libraries from fractions with low cell numbers. To track T-cell clones before and after primary and booster YFV17D yellow fever vaccination, bulk TCR alpha and beta repertoires were sequenced longitudinally. Two healthy male donors, one aged 18 to 30 and one aged 30 to 40 years, made up the cohort. Blood was drawn at multiple timepoints before and after primary and secondary immunization, with bulk PBMC replicates and cell subsets isolated. Sorting of memory subsets took place on days 0, 15 and 45 and at 18 months after primary vaccination, as well as on days 0, 15 and 45 after the 30-year booster. The research as a whole found: Because only two donors were included in the study, the extent to which the findings can be generalized is limited. The secondary T-cell response was found to be weaker but faster than the primary response, with a peak reached on day 5 rather than on day 15. On day 0, almost all vaccine-responding clonotypes were found to be below detection in the sorted memory subsets. A small share of clonotypes occurred in both CD4 and CD8 compartments, likely arising from convergent recombination. Because abundant contaminating clonotypes from the bulk population could be contained in FACS-sorted repertoires, computational filtering was required. Most clones expanded after primary vaccination (about 96% of CD4 and roughly 90% of CD8) were re-detected after the booster, suggesting that broad memory maintenance occurred.

The sample holds many counts of this clonotype. It has no much larger one-base neighbor in the sample; base qualities were not kept. From a lookup of the germline V gene, CDR1 and CDR2 are MGHRA and YSYEKL. Inclusive of the bounding cysteine and phenylalanine, the CDR3 is 20 residues long. Only the CDR3 portion is preserved as DNA: 60 bases, with reading frame beginning at the first base. After removal of 3 bases from V and 1 base from J, the junction retains 18 bases not matched to a gene. The sample's treatment or condition label is to be understood as: live attenuated yellow fever vaccine strain. PBMCs were isolated from peripheral blood using a standard Ficoll-Paque protocol. For sorted memory subsets, RNA extraction was done with the RNeasy Micro Kit. TCR cDNA was synthesized by 5'RACE template switching, which introduced a universal primer site and unique molecular identifiers. Priming of cDNA synthesis was performed from both the TCR alpha and TCR beta constant segments. Two PCR steps were used to amplify libraries, with sample barcodes and sequencing adapters being added in the second step. Sequencing of the libraries was done on either Illumina HiSeq 2500 (2x100 bp) or NovaSeq (2x150 bp). The authors' analysis ran thus. MIGEC was used to demultiplex reads and collapse the reads into UMI consensus sequences, and MiXCR was used for V(D)J alignment. Using edgeR on replicate PBMC samples, clonotypes were called vaccine-responding if FDR was below 0.01 and the log2 fold change was above 5 up to day 15. Each bulk clonotype was labeled CD4 or CD8 based on which sequenced repertoire, CD4 or CD8, contained the clonotype at higher abundance. To estimate how each clone was distributed across memory phenotypes, clonotype frequencies in memory subsets were weighted by FACS-sorted cell numbers. TCRdb cleaned the public reads at Q25 with fastp, built clones with MiXCR and kept in-frame beta chains. Entries are consolidated by CDR3 protein sequence, retaining the most common genes and DNA. TCRdb, not the authors, supplied the V and J calls. Recorded for this sample are some 32,000 distinct CDR3 sequences; 6.6% of them occurred a single time. Together, the top ten hold 22% of the sample.

The V and J segments used are TRBV4-1 and TRBJ2-3, and 8 bases in between align with TRBD2. The material was PBMCs, either bulk or a sorted T-cell subset (CD4+, CD8+, memory, or dextramer-sorted; not recorded which), obtained on the day of the first yellow fever vaccination. The TCR originated in a man in his late teens or twenties who received the YFV17D yellow fever vaccine. CDR3 sequence: CASSHRGGLDLPHRTDTQYF. The DNA reads TGCGCCAGCAGCCACCGAGGGGGACTAGATCTCCCCCATCGCACAGATACGCAGTATTTT.